The clone carrying this T cell receptor beta chain was counted only a few times. The data were obtained in a study of blood T cell repertoires in COVID-19. Germline CDR1 reads SGHVS; CDR2 reads FQNEAQ. V lost 5 bases to trimming and J lost 5 bases; unmatched junction nucleotides: 11. The CDR3 contains 16 residues. In the original analysis: Researchers report that nucleated cell counts were estimated from reference gene primer amplification. Sequenced by immunoSEQ multiplex PCR; TCRdb stores in-frame clones only, minus some. That table supplies the V and J calls and clone size; D and trimming were determined from the DNA. This sample yields approximately 230,000 clones, of which approximately 90% are seen a single time; under 4% belongs to the top ten.

The chain carries TRBV7-8 and TRBJ2-7, with 11 positions matching TRBD2. The source material was peripheral blood. The clonotype originates from a man between 18 and 35 years old with active or convalescent COVID-19. Here the CDR3 DNA reads TGTGCCAGCAGCCGCCCCCTTAGCGGGGGGGCCCACGAGCAGTACTTC. This encodes CASSRPLSGGAHEQYF.